This entry describes one TCR beta chain. From germline, CDR1 is SGHDT and CDR2 YYEEEE. Between the trimmed V and J ends, which lost 0 bases and 6 bases, there was a span of 12 bases. There are 14 residues in the CDR3. Only in-frame clones appear in the TCRdb table, and some are missing; sequencing was by immunoSEQ multiplex PCR. This sample has about 140,000 clones, with about 91% found just once. This entry comes from a study of T cell responses to AZD1222 COVID-19 vaccine. Material: peripheral blood, obtained on day 0 of AZD1222 vaccination. The receptor's source is an adult in good health. The chain employs TRBV5-6 and TRBJ1-1, with D tentatively TRBD1 (5 bases). The CDR3 DNA reads TGTGCCAGCAGCTTGGGAGGGCAGGGAGCTGAAGCTTTCTTT. Translated, it gives CASSLGGQGAEAFF. The complete variable domain, with remaining parts taken from reference TRBV5-6 and TRBJ1-1, reads DAGVTQSPTHLIKTRGQQVTLRCSPKSGHDTVSWYQQALGQGPQFIFQYYEEEERQRGNFPDRFSGHQFPNYSSELNVNALLLGDSALYLCASSLGGQGAEAFFGQGTRLTVV.